Shown below are 14 T cell receptor beta chains from a single sample sequenced in a study of T cells in women clearing cervical HPV infection. This table comes from immunoSEQ multiplex PCR, and its TCRdb copy is limited to in-frame clones, with some not included. The data include some 40,000 clones; the top ten clones carry more than 1%. Sequenced sample: blood buffy coat. The receptors shown here come from a woman between 18 and 70 years old with a cervical HPV16 infection that either progressed to CIN3+ or cleared (not recorded which).

Comments on this clone: The read comes to an end 3 residues before the CDR3 does, leaving the germline J gene to fill in the end. This rearrangement joins TRBV5-1 to TRBJ2-2, with D perhaps matching TRBD1 (6 bases). V lost 1 base and J lost 5, with 9 bases in between. The germline gives CDR1 SGHRS, CDR2 YFSETQ. The CDR3 contains 14 residues. CDR3 bases read: TGCGCCAGCAGCTTGCAGAGGGGGACCGGGGAG. Its protein is CASSLQRGTGE. The whole CDR3 reads CASSLQRGTGELFF. The full variable domain, rest sourced from reference TRBV5-1 and TRBJ2-2, is KAGVTQTPRYLIKTRGQQVTLSCSPISGHRSVSWYQQTPGQGLQFLFEYFSETQRNKGNFPGRFSGRQFSNSRSEMNVSTLELGDSALYLCASSLQRGTGELFFGEGSRLTVL.

Incomplete CDR3 DNA: TGTGCCAGCAGTGAGCTAGCGGGAAATGAG. It encodes CASSELAGNE. The full CDR3 protein is CASSELAGNEQFF. This chain connects TRBV6-1 to TRBJ2-1; 9 bases fit TRBD2. The read is 3 residues too short to cover the CDR3 end, so that end is filled in from the germline J gene. V lost 3 bases to trimming and J lost 7 bases; unmatched junction nucleotides: 1. Germline V gene lookup returns CDR1 MNHNS and CDR2 SASEGT. There are 13 residues in the CDR3.

Comment on this clone: The sequenced fragment ends 3 residues before the CDR3 boundary, so the rest is inferred from the germline J gene. V and J are TRBV19 and TRBJ1-2; TRBD1 matches 7 bases. The CDR3 spans 15 residues. From germline, CDR1 is LNHDA and CDR2 SQIVND (reference sequence). The CDR3 region is CASSMSRDSRHDYTF. CDR3 DNA (partial): TGTGCCAGTAGTATGTCCCGGGACAGTCGCCACGAC. Variable domain in full (rest from reference TRBV19 and TRBJ1-2): DGGITQSPKYLFRKEGQNVTLSCEQNLNHDAMYWYRQDPGQGLRLIYYSQIVNDFQKGDIAEGYSVSREKKESFPLTVTSAQKNPTAFYLCASSMSRDSRHDYTFGSGTRLTVV.

Concerning this clone itself: The read terminates 3 residues ahead of where the CDR3 ends, so the germline J gene completes it. This chain connects TRBV2 to TRBJ2-5; D is possibly TRBD2 (6 bases). The CDR3 is 11 residues long. Germline V CDR1 and CDR2: SNHLY, FYNNEI. V lost 7 bases and J lost 5, with 8 bases in between. Partial CDR3 DNA: TGTGCCAGCATGGAGGGCGAGACC. As protein: CASMEGET. The complete CDR3 protein is CASMEGETQYF.

Concerning this clone: Read data end 3 residues before the CDR3 end; the end is taken from the germline J gene. The chain recombines TRBV18 with TRBJ2-6; either TRBD1 or TRBD2 may fit D (5 bases each). V was pared by 4 bases and J by 1 base, with 8 bases between. Germline values: CDR1 KGHSH, CDR2 LQKENI. The CDR3 has 15 amino acids. The DNA read from the CDR3 is TGTGCCAGCTCACTCAGGGAGTCTGGGGCCAACGTC. Protein product: CASSLRESGANV. The whole CDR3 protein reads CASSLRESGANVLTF.

Turning to this clone: With the read ending 3 residues before the CDR3 end, the germline J gene is used to fill in that end. The chain uses TRBV6-2 or TRBV6-3 and TRBJ1-1; D possibly corresponds to TRBD1 (5 bases). Trimming pared 6 bases from V and 5 bases from J, leaving 16 bases between. The CDR3 sequence is 14 residues long. From germline, CDR1 is MNHEY and CDR2 SVGEGT. The CDR3 region is CASSLLTGLTEAFF. The sequenced part of the CDR3 DNA is TGTGCCAGCAGCCTACTTACAGGTCTGACTGAA.

About this clone: The CDR3 end falls 3 residues outside the read, so it is completed with the germline J gene. V usage is TRBV7-9 and J usage is TRBJ1-2, with D tentatively TRBD1 (6 bases). Germline V gene sequence: CDR1 SEHNR, CDR2 FQNEAQ (reference sequence). V lost 3 bases and J lost 6, with 11 bases in between. This CDR3 comprises 13 residues. This CDR3 is CASSFGHRDGYTF. The sequenced part of the CDR3 DNA is TGTGCCAGCAGCTTCGGCCACAGGGATGGC.

A word on this clone: The read ends 3 residues shy of where the CDR3 ends; the end is completed using the germline J gene. This sequence joins TRBV18 and TRBJ2-4; the D gene could be TRBD1 or TRBD2 (6 bases each). Germline-derived CDR1 and CDR2 are KGHSH and LQKENI. The V end was cut by 5 bases, the J end by 4 bases, with 9 bases between. This CDR3 has 13 amino acids. CDR3 region: CASSAGQKNIQYF. The covered CDR3 bases are TGTGCCAGCTCAGCGGGACAAAAAAACATT.

In regard to this clone: The read ends 3 residues shy of where the CDR3 ends; the end is completed using the germline J gene. The rearrangement links TRBV5-1 to TRBJ2-4; 8 positions agree with TRBD1. The CDR3 is 17 residues long. Germline trimming cut 4 bases from V and 0 bases from J; bases unmatched to any gene: 9. CDR1 is SGHRS and CDR2 is YFSETQ in the germline V gene. CDR3 DNA, as far as it was read: TGCGCCAGCAGCCTGGGACAGGTGGTCCTAGCCAAAAACATT. This encodes CASSLGQVVLAKNI. The entire CDR3 is CASSLGQVVLAKNIQYF.

Turning to this clone: The read gets to within 3 residues of the CDR3 end, and the germline J gene fills in the rest. The rearrangement joins TRBV19 to TRBJ1-2; tentatively, D is TRBD1 (5 bases). The CDR3 sequence is 13 residues long. Germline CDR1 LNHDA, CDR2 SQIVND (reference sequence). V lost 1 base and J 4 bases, leaving 7 bases between the germline ends. The sequenced CDR3 bases are TGTGCCAGTAGTATAGGACAGCTCTATGGC. Amino acid sequence: CASSIGQLYG. The entire CDR3 protein reads CASSIGQLYGYTF.

As for this clone: The read finishes 3 residues shy of the CDR3 end, and the germline J gene is used to complete it. The rearrangement uses TRBV19 and TRBJ1-1; 7 nucleotides match TRBD1. The CDR3 is 14 residues long. Germline assignment: CDR1 LNHDA and CDR2 SQIVND (reference sequence). V lost 1 base, J lost 1 base, and 0 bases stayed unmatched. The CDR3 spells CASSIAGGNTEAFF. Incomplete CDR3 DNA: TGTGCCAGTAGTATAGCAGGGGGGAACACTGAA.

In the case of this clone: Coverage ceases 3 residues before the CDR3 finishes, and the germline J gene fills in the end. V is TRBV18 and J is TRBJ1-1, with D possibly being TRBD1 (5 bases). This CDR3 comprises 12 residues. CDR1 is KGHSH and CDR2 is LQKENI in the germline V gene. The germline V and J ends were trimmed by 2 bases and 7 bases, with 8 bases remaining between them. CDR3 sequence reads: CASSPRGGEAFF. The CDR3 DNA, read in part, is TGTGCCAGCTCACCAAGGGGCGGTGAA.

Notes on this clone: The read falls 3 residues short of the CDR3 end, and the missing part is taken from the germline J gene. This sequence joins TRBV2 and TRBJ2-1, with TRBD2 as a possible D gene (5 bases). Per germline, CDR1 SNHLY and CDR2 FYNNEI. V was trimmed by 8 bases and J by 8 bases, leaving 13 bases between them. The CDR3 totals 12 residues. The CDR3 DNA, read in part, is TGTGCCAGCTCCCCTCTAGCCCATGAG. Protein: CASSPLAHE. The full CDR3 protein is CASSPLAHEQFF.

Notes on this clone: Coverage ceases 3 residues before the CDR3 finishes, and the germline J gene fills in the end. This chain links TRBV20-1 with TRBJ2-1, with TRBD2 matching 9 bases. Germline loops: CDR1 DFQATT, CDR2 SNEGSKA (reference sequence). The CDR3 covers 15 residues. The ends lost 5 bases at V and 4 bases at J; junction bases unmatched: 9. The sequenced CDR3 bases are TGCAGTGCTTCTCGCGGGCTAGCGGGGTACAATGAG. Its translation: CSASRGLAGYNE. The CDR3 in its entirety is CSASRGLAGYNEQFF.